The rows below give T cell receptor beta chains drawn from one sample of a study of regulatory T cells in long-lasting Graves disease. Using its own MiXCR run on the multiplex PCR reads, TCRdb lists one record per CDR3 protein. The sample contains a few hundred thousand distinct CDR3 sequences, over 15% of which appear only once. These same records also appear under a second study, on T cells in Graves' hyperthyroidism and ophthalmopathy.

The sequencing here drew on peripheral blood mononuclear cells (PBMCs), taken at new diagnosis, from a patient treated with antithyroid drugs. The receptor set was obtained from a man aged 35 to 55 with Graves disease. The CDR3 runs from the conserved cysteine through the conserved F or W. Only part of the rows carry a size: once, few, many, or a class if the clone is expanded.

length	size	V	CDR3
17	many	TRBV28	CASSHSNRLRRPYEQYF
15	many	TRBV6-1	CASSGDLQRDYGYTF
14	.	TRBV2	CATKRTGPYNEQFF
11	.	TRBV9	CASSAKDWLHF
13	many	TRBV30	CAGQGPSYNEQFF
13	.	TRBV6-1	CASSGGQGDTQYF
16	many	TRBV30	CAWSVGTLFSTDTQYF
12	many	TRBV28	CASRSMVGAEFF
15	many	TRBV15	CATSTLTGLSYEQYF
17	many	TRBV27	CASSFRRLAGANNEQFF
15	.	TRBV5-1	CASSRGGQGAFEAFF
17	many	TRBV20-1	CSAAVGGGGHQVNEQFF
15	many	TRBV9	CASSVGGTGTYEQYF
12	many	TRBV7-2	CASSLSRETQYF
14	many	TRBV13	CASSRGQGREKLFF
14	.	TRBV5-1	CASSLSGDNTEAFF
12	many	TRBV20-1	CSAEGSSYEQYF
16	few	TRBV12-3/TRBV12-4	CASSESAGRYQETQYF
15	many	TRBV2	CASVDGDSGANVLTF
18	few	TRBV28	CASSLWGVDPKSTDTRYF
12	many	TRBV6-2/TRBV6-3	CASRGDSYEQYF
14	many	TRBV6-1	CASSERQERSPLHF
13	many	TRBV3-1	CASSYQGSTEAFF
15	many	TRBV9	CASSVAAGVSYEQYF
16	.	TRBV7-2	CASSASGPGTNYGYTF
14	many	TRBV5-8	CASSLIGPSGPPFF
15	many	TRBV5-1	CASSEDRGPSYEQYF
18	.	TRBV4-1	CASGQTPSSGGNTGELFF
16	many	TRBV9	CASSVAGTGMSSPLHF
14	.	TRBV19	CASSSGQGLVEAFF
15	many	TRBV28	CASSLTEGAVEKLFF
15	many	TRBV27	CASSLSLQGHYEQYF
17	.	TRBV4-1	CASSQGFRDRGSTEAFF
15	.	TRBV10-3	CAISGPSGGYNEQFF
13	once	TRBV7-9	CASTQGGRTEAFF
16	.	TRBV7-9	CASSHLDKGNTGELFF
14	many	TRBV12-3/TRBV12-4	CASSLDRFSYEQYF